What follows are 13 T cell receptor beta chains derived from one specimen sequenced in a study of blood T cells in healthy people across ages. For the second PCR, which ran for about 7 to 11 cycles, a sample-barcoded 5' primer and a J-beta primer mix were used. One entry per CDR3 protein results from TCRdb running MiXCR on the 5' RACE reads. The table lists about 1.6 million distinct CDR3 sequences, around 36% of them singletons, with around 11% in the top ten. Sample: blood. The receptors stem from a young woman in good health.

Worth noting for this clonotype: A much larger clonotype is one base distant, so this may be a read error. The chain recombines TRBV4-2 with TRBJ1-1; 10 bases are shared with TRBD1. CDR3 size: 15 residues. Germline lookup yields CDR1 LGHNA and CDR2 YNFKEQ. CDR3 nucleotides: TGTGTCAGCAGCCAACTGGACAGGGGGGGAACTGAAGCTTTCTTT. It codes for CVSSQLDRGGTEAFF.

The rearrangement links TRBV12-3 or TRBV12-4 to TRBJ2-5; the D gene is possibly TRBD2 (6 bases). The end of the DNA fits TRBJ2-4 better, so the J call may be wrong. The CDR3 totals 16 residues. CDR3 sequence: CASSSGGGTGKNIQYF. CDR3 in DNA: TGTGCCAGCAGTTCCGGAGGAGGGACTGGCAAAAACATTCAGTACTTC.

The gene calls are TRBV6-2 or TRBV6-3 and TRBJ2-3, with 7 bases fitting TRBD2. V lost 4 bases to trimming and J lost 0 bases; unmatched junction nucleotides: 4. Germline V gene sequence: CDR1 MNHEY, CDR2 SVGEGT. This CDR3 has 15 amino acids. The CDR3 DNA is TGTGCCAGCAGTTCCCCCGGGAGGAGCACAGATACGCAGTATTTT. Translation: CASSSPGRSTDTQYF.

This clonotype was detected many times. The V call is TRBV4-1, the J call TRBJ2-7; D possibly uses TRBD1 or TRBD2 (5 bases each). Looked up from germline, CDR1 is MGHRA and CDR2 is YSYEKL. The V end lost 1 base, the J end lost 3 bases, and 13 bases lay between the germline ends. The CDR3 extends over 15 amino acids. CDR3 DNA: TGCGCCAGCAGCCAAGGTAGGGACCTTGTCTACGAGCAGTACTTC. It is translated as CASSQGRDLVYEQYF.

This clonotype was counted only a few times. The chain uses TRBV20-1 and TRBJ2-3; TRBD1 agrees at 8 bases. The germline CDR1 and CDR2 sequences are DFQATT and SNEGSKA (reference sequence). The CDR3 is made up of 15 amino acids. V lost 5 bases, J lost 3 bases, and 10 bases stayed unmatched. The CDR3 sequence is CSAPRDRQRTDTQYF. The CDR3 DNA follows: TGCAGTGCTCCTAGGGACAGGCAGAGAACAGATACGCAGTATTTT.

This clonotype was counted only a few times. The CDR3 sequence is CASSSMGASGRARDTQYF. DNA for the CDR3: TGTGCCAGCAGCTCCATGGGGGCGAGCGGGAGGGCCCGGGATACGCAGTATTTT. The rearrangement joins TRBV3-1 to TRBJ2-3, with 10 bases aligning to TRBD2. Looked up from germline, CDR1 is LGHDT and CDR2 is YNNKEL (reference sequence). V gave up 5 bases and J gave up 6 bases; unmatched junction bases: 17. The length of the CDR3 is 18 residues.

In its sample, this clonotype was seen many times. The J gene is TRBJ2-1, the V gene TRBV29-1, with D maybe TRBD1 (5 bases). Germline lookup yields CDR1 SQVTM and CDR2 ANQGSEA. Trimming removed 4 bases at V and 7 bases at J, with 17 bases between. The CDR3 sequence is 14 residues long. For the CDR3, the DNA is TGCAGCGTTGTTGGAGCAGGGAAGAGGAATGAGCAGTTCTTC. Encoded protein: CSVVGAGKRNEQFF.

In this sample, this clonotype turned up a few times. The chain carries TRBV4-1 and TRBJ1-2; TRBD1 is a possible D gene (5 bases). The V gene's germline CDR1 is MGHRA and CDR2 YSYEKL. V lost 0 bases and J 8 bases, leaving 16 bases between the germline ends. This CDR3 region has 15 residues. The CDR3 DNA sequence: TGCGCCAGCAGCCAAGATCCCGCAGGGAGGGGCGGCTACACCTTC. It is translated as CASSQDPAGRGGYTF.

V usage is TRBV6-2 or TRBV6-3 and J usage is TRBJ2-5; TRBD2 aligns across 9 bases. This CDR3 is 15 amino acids long. Germline CDR1 and CDR2: MNHEY and SVGEGT. J was trimmed by 4 bases and V by 5 bases; bases with no gene match: 8. In DNA form, the CDR3 reads TGTGCCAGCAGTCGTATCCAGACTAGCGGAGAGACCCAGTACTTC. Encoded protein: CASSRIQTSGETQYF.

This clonotype was counted a few times. A much larger clone lies a single base off, so this may be a read error. The V gene is TRBV20-1, the J gene TRBJ1-4; tentatively, D is TRBD1 (5 bases). Germline lookup yields CDR1 DFQATT and CDR2 SNEGSKA (reference sequence). The CDR3 extends over 13 amino acids. The CDR3 region has the DNA TGCAGTGTTAGACGACAGAGGGTCGAAAAACTGTTTTTT. It translates to CSVRRQRVEKLFF.

As concerns this clonotype: Being one base from a much bigger clone, this may be a read error. The genes are TRBV27 and TRBJ2-1; 12 nucleotides match TRBD2. The CDR3 is 19 amino acids. Germline-derived CDR1 and CDR2 are MNHEY and SMNVEV (reference sequence). The CDR3 sequence: CASSPASGGVHLPYNERFF. CDR3 sequence (DNA): TGTGCCAGCAGCCCCGCTAGCGGGGGGGTCCACCTCCCCTACAATGAGCGGTTCTTC.

This sequence joins TRBV18 and TRBJ2-1; a possible D gene is TRBD1 (5 bases). Germline V gene sequence: CDR1 KGHSH, CDR2 LQKENI. The CDR3 runs to 14 residues. V was shortened by 3 bases and J by 5 bases, with 11 bases between the two germline ends. The CDR3 DNA reads TGTGCCAGCTCACCGGACATTTCCGACAATGAGCAGTTCTTC. Translation gives CASSPDISDNEQFF.

V and J are TRBV20-1 and TRBJ2-1, with a possible D match to TRBD1 (5 bases). The V gene's germline CDR1 is DFQATT and CDR2 SNEGSKA (reference sequence). Trimming removed 3 bases from V and 6 bases from J, with 18 bases in between. The CDR3 length is 15 residues. CDR3 in amino acids: CSARVRAGRPNEQFF. The CDR3, as DNA: TGCAGTGCTAGGGTGAGAGCAGGGCGCCCCAATGAGCAGTTCTTC.